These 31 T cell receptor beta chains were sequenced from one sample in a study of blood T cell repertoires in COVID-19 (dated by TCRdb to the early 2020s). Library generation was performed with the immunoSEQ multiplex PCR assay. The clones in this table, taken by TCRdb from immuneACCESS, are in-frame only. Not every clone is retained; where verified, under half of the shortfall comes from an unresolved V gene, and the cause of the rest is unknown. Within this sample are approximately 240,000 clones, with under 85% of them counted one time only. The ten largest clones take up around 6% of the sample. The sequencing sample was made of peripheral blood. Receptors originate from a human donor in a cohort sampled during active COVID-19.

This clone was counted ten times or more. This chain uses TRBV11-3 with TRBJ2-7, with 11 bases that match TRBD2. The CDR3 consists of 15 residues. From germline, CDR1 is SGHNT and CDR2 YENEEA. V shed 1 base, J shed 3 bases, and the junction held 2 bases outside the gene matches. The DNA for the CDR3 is TGTGCCAGCAGCTTAGTTACTAGCGGGGGCTACGAGCAGTACTTC. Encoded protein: CASSLVTSGGYEQYF.

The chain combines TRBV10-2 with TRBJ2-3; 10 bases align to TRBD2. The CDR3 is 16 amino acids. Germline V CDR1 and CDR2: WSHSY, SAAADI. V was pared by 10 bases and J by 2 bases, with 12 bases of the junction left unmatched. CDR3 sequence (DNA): TGCGCCACCGTCCACGAGCGGGGGGGCCCCACAGATACGCAGTATTTT. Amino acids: CATVHERGGPTDTQYF.

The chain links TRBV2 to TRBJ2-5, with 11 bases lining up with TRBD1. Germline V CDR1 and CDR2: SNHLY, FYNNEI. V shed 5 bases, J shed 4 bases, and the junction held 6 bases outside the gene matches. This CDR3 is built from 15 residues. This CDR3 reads CASSQRGQGGETQYF. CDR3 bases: TGTGCCAGCAGTCAAAGGGGACAGGGGGGAGAGACCCAGTACTTC. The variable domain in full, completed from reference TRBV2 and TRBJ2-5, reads EPEVTQTPSHQVTQMGQEVILRCVPISNHLYFYWYRQILGQKVEFLVSFYNNEISEKSEIFDDQFSVERPDGSNFTLKIRSTKLEDSAMYFCASSQRGQGGETQYFGPGTRLLVL.

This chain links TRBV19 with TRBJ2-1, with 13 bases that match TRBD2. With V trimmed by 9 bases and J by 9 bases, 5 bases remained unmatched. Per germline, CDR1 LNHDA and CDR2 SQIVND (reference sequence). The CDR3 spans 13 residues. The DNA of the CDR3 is TGTGCCAGCAGGACTAGCGGGAGCATTGAGCAGTTCTTC. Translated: CASRTSGSIEQFF.

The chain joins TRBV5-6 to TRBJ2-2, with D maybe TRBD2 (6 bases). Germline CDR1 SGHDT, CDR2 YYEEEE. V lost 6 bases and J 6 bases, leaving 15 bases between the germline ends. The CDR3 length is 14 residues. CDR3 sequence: CASTRDGGAGELFF. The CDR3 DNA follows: TGTGCCAGCACCAGAGACGGGGGAGCCGGGGAGCTGTTTTTT.

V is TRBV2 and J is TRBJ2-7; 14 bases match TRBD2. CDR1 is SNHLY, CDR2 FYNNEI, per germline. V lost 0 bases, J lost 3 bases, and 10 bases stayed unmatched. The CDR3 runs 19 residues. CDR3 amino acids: CASSEALWTSGRFRYEQYF. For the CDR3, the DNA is TGTGCCAGCAGTGAAGCGCTTTGGACTAGCGGGAGGTTCCGCTACGAGCAGTACTTC.

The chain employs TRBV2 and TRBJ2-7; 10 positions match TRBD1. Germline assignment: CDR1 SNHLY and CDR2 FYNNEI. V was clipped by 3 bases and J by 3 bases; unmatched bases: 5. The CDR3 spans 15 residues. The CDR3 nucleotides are TGTGCCAGCAGTGACTTGTGGACAGGGGGCTACGAGCAGTACTTC. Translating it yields CASSDLWTGGYEQYF.

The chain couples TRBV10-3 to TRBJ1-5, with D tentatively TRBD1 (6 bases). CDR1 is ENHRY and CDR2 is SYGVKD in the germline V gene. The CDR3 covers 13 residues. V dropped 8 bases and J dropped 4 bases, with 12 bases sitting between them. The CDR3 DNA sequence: TGTGCCATCTGCGAGGGGGAGAATCAGCCCCAGCATTTT. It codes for CAICEGENQPQHF.

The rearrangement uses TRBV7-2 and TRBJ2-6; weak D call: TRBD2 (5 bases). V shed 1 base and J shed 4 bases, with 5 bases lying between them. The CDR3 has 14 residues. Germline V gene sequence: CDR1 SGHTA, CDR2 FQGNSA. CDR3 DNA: TGTGCCAGCAGCTTAGGGAGGGGGGCCAACGTCCTGACTTTC. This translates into CASSLGRGANVLTF.

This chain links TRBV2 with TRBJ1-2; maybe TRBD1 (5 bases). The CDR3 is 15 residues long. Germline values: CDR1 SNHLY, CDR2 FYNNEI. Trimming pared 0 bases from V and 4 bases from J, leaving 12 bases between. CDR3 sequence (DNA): TGTGCCAGCAGTGAAGCGCGCGGGGGGAGCTATGGCTACACCTTC. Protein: CASSEARGGSYGYTF.

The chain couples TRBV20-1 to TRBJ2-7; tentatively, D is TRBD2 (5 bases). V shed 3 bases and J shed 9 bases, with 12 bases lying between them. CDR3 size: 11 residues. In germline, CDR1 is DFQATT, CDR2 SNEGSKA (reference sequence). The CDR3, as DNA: TGCAGTGCTAGGGAGCTGGCGGGGCAGTACTTC. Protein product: CSARELAGQYF.

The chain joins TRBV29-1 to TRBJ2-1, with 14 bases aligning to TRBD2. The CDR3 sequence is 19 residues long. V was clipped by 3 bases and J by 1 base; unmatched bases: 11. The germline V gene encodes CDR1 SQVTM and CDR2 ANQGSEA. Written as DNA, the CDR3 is TGCAGCGTTGACCCAAGACGGACTAGCGGGAGGAAGTCCTACAATGAGCAGTTCTTC. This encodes CSVDPRRTSGRKSYNEQFF.

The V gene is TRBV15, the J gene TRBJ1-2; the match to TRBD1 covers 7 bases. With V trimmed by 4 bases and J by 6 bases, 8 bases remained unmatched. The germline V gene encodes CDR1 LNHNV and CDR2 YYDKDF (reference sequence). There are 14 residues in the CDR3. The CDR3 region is CATSTRVTGNGYTF. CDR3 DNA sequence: TGTGCCACCAGCACCAGGGTGACAGGGAATGGCTACACCTTC.

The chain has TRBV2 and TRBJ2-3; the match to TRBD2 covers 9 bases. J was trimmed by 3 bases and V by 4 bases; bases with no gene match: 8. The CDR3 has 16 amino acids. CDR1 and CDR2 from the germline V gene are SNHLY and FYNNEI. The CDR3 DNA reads TGTGCCAGCAGTGGGTCCAGTAGCGGGAGAACAGATACGCAGTATTTT. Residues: CASSGSSSGRTDTQYF.

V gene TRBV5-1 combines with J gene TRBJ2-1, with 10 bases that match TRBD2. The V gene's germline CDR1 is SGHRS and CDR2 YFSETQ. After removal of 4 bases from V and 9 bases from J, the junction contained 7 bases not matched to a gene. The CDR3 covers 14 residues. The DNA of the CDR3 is TGCGCCAGCAGCCAAACTAGCGGGATGTCTGAGCAGTTCTTC. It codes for CASSQTSGMSEQFF.

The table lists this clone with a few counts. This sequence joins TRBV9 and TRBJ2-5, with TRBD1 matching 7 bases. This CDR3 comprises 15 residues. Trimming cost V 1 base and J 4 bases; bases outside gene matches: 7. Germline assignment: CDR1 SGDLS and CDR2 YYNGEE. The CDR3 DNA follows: TGTGCCAGCAGCGTAACCCCGGGGACAGCAGAGACCCAGTACTTC. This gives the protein CASSVTPGTAETQYF. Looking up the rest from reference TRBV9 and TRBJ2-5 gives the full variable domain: DSGVTQTPKHLITATGQRVTLRCSPRSGDLSVYWYQQSLDQGLQFLIQYYNGEERAKGNILERFSAQQFPDLHSELNLSSLELGDSALYFCASSVTPGTAETQYFGPGTRLLVL.

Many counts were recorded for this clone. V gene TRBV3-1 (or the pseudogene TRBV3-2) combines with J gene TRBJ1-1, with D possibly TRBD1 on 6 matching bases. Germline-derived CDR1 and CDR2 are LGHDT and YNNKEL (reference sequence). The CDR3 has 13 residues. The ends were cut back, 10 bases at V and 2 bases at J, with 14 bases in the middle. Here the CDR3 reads CATSDRINTEAFF. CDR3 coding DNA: TGTGCCACGTCGGACAGAATTAACACTGAAGCTTTCTTT.

This CDR3 is CASSPGTLPGAFF. CDR3 bases: TGTGCCAGCAGTCCCGGGACACTTCCTGGAGCTTTCTTT. The J gene is TRBJ1-1, the V gene TRBV6-5, with a weak D call TRBD1 (6 bases). Germline CDR1 is MNHEY and CDR2 is SVGAGI. V shed 5 bases and J shed 10 bases, with 17 bases lying between them. CDR3 size: 13 residues.

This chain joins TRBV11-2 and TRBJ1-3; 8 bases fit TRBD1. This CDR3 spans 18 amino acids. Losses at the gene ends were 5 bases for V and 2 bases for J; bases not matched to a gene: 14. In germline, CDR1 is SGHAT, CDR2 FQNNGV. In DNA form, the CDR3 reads TGTGCCAGCAGCCCCTCCGTACAGGGGGTTTCTACTGGAAACACCATATATTTT. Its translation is CASSPSVQGVSTGNTIYF.

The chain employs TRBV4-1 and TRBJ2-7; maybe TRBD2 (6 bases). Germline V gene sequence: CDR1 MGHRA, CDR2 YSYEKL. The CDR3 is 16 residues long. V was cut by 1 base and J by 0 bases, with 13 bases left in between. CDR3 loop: CASSQVGGASSYEQYF. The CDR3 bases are TGCGCCAGCAGCCAAGTGGGGGGAGCGAGCTCCTACGAGCAGTACTTC.

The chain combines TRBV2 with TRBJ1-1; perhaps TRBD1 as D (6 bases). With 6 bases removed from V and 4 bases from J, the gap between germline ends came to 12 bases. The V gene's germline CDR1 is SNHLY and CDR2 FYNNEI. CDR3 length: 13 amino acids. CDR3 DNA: TGTGCCAGCAGCGTGGACAGCCGCACTGAAGCTTTCTTT. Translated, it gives CASSVDSRTEAFF. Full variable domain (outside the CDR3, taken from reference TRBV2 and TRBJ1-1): EPEVTQTPSHQVTQMGQEVILRCVPISNHLYFYWYRQILGQKVEFLVSFYNNEISEKSEIFDDQFSVERPDGSNFTLKIRSTKLEDSAMYFCASSVDSRTEAFFGQGTRLTVV.

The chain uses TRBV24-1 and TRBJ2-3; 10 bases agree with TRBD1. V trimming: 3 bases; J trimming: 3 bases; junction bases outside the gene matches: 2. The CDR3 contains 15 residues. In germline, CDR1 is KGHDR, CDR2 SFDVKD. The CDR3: CATSDGTGVTDTQYF. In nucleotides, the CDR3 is TGTGCCACCAGTGATGGGACAGGGGTTACAGATACGCAGTATTTT.

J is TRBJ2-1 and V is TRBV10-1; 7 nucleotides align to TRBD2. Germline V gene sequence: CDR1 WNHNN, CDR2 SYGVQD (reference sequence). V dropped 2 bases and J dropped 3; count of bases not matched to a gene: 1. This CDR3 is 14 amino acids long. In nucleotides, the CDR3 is TGCGCCAGCAGTGAGGGCGGGAGCTACAATGAGCAGTTCTTC. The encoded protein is CASSEGGSYNEQFF.

The chain's CDR3 is CASSKTRSTDTQYF. CDR3 in DNA: TGTGCCAGCAGCAAAACTAGGAGCACAGATACGCAGTATTTT. This rearrangement joins TRBV2 to TRBJ2-3; TRBD2 might be the D (5 bases). Germline CDR1 reads SNHLY; CDR2 reads FYNNEI. This CDR3 is built from 14 residues. V was pared by 6 bases and J by 0 bases, with 10 bases between.

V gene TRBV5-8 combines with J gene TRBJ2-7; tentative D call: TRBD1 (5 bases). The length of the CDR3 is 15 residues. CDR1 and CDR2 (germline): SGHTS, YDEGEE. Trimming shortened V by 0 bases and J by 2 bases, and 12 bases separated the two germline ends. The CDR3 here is CASSLGRTRTYEQYF. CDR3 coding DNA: TGTGCCAGCAGCTTGGGACGGACAAGGACCTACGAGCAGTACTTC.

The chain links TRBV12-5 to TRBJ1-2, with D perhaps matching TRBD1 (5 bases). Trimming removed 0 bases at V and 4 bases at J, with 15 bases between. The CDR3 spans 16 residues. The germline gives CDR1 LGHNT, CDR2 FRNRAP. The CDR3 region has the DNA TGTGCTAGTGGTTTGGTAGTGGGCAGGGAATTCTATGGCTACACCTTC. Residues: CASGLVVGREFYGYTF.

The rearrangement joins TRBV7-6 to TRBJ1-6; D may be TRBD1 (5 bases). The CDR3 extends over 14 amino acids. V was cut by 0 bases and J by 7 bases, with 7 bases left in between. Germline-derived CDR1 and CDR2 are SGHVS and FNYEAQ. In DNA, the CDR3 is TGTGCCAGCAGCTTAGCACAGGTGAATTCACCCCTCCACTTT. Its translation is CASSLAQVNSPLHF.

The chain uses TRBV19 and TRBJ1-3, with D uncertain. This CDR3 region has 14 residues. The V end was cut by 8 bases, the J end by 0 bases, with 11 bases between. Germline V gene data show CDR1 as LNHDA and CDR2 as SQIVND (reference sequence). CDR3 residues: CASHRGSSGNTIYF. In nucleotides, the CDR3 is TGTGCCAGTCACCGAGGCAGCTCTGGAAACACCATATATTTT.

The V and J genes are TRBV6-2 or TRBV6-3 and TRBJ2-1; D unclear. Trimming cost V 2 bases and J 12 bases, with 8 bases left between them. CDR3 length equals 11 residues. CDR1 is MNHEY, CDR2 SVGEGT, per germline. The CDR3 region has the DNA TGTGCCAGCAGTTACGCGGTGGTGCAGTTCTTC. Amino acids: CASSYAVVQFF.

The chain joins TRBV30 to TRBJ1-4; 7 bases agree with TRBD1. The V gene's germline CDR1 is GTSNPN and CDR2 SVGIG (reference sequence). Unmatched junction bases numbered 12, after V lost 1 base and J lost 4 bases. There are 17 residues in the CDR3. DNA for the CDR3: TGTGCCTGGAGTGGGGGTCAGGGGGAAATCAGTAATGAAAAACTGTTTTTT. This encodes CAWSGGQGEISNEKLFF.

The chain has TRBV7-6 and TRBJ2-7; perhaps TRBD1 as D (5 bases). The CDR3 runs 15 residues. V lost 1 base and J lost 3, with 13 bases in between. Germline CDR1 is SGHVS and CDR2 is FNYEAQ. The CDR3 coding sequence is TGTGCCAGCAGCTTAGATCCCGGACAAGACTACGAGCAGTACTTC. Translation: CASSLDPGQDYEQYF.